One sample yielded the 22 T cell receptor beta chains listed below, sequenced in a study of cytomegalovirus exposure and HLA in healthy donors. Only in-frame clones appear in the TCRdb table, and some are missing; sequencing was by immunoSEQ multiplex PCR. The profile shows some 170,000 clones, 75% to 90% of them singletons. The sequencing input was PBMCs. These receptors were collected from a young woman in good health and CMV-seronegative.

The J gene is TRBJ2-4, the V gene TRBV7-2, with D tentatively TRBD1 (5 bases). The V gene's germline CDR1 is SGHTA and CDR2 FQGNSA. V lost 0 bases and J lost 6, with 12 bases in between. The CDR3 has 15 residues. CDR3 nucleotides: TGTGCCAGCAGCTTAGCGCAACAGGCAGGAAACATTCAGTACTTC. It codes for CASSLAQQAGNIQYF. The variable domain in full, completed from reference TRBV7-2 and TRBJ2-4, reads GAGVSQSPSNKVTEKGKDVELRCDPISGHTALYWYRQSLGQGLEFLIYFQGNSAPDKSGLPSDRFSAERTGGSVSTLTIQRTQQEDSAVYLCASSLAQQAGNIQYFGAGTRLSVL.

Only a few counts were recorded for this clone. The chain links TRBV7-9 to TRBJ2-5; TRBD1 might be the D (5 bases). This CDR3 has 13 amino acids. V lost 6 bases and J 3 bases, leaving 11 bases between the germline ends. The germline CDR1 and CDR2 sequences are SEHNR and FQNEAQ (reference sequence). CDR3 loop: CASSGPGKETQYF. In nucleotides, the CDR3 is TGTGCCAGCAGTGGTCCAGGGAAAGAGACCCAGTACTTC.

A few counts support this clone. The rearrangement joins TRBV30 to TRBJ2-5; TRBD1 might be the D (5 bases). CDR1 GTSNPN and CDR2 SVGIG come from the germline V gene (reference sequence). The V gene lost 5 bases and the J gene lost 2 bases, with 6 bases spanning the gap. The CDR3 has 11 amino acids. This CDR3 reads CAWQGQETQYF. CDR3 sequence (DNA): TGTGCCTGGCAGGGACAAGAGACCCAGTACTTC.

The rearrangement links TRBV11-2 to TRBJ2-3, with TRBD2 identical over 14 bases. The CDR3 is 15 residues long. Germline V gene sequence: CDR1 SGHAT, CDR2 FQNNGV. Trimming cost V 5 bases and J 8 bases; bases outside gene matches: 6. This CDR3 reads CASSPGLAGVRTQYF. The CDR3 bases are TGTGCCAGCAGCCCGGGACTAGCGGGAGTGCGTACGCAGTATTTT.

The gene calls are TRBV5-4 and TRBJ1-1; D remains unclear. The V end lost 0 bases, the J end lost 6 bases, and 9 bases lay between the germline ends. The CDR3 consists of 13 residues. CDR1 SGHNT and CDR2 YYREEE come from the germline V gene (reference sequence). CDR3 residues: CASSLGEAPEAFF. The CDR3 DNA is TGTGCCAGCAGCTTGGGGGAGGCGCCTGAAGCTTTCTTT.

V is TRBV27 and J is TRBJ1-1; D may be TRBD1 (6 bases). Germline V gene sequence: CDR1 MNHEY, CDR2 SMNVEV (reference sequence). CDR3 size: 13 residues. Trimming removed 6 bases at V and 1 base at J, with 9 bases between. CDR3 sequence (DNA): TGTGCCAGCAGGACAGGACAGAACACTGAAGCTTTCTTT. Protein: CASRTGQNTEAFF.

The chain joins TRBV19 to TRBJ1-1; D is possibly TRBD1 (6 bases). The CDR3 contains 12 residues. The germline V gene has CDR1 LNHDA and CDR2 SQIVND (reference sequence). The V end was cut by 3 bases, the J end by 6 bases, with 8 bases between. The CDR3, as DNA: TGTGCCAGTAGTATTAGGACAGCTGAAGCTTTCTTT. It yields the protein CASSIRTAEAFF.

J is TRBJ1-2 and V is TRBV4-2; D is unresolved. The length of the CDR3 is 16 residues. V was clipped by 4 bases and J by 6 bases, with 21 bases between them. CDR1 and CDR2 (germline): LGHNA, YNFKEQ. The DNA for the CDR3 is TGTGCCAGCAGCCTTATCAGACGGGGAGGTGATGATGGCTACACCTTC. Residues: CASSLIRRGGDDGYTF.

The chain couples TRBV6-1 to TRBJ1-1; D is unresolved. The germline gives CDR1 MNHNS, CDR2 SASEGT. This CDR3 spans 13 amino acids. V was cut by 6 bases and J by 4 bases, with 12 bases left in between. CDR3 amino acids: CASSLERGTEAFF. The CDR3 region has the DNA TGTGCCAGCAGCCTTGAGAGAGGCACTGAAGCTTTCTTT.

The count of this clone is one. CDR3 loop: CASSLIGRSNTEAFF. In DNA form, the CDR3 reads TGCGCCAGCAGCTTGATCGGCAGGTCTAACACTGAAGCTTTCTTT. V gene TRBV5-1 combines with J gene TRBJ1-1; D not resolved. Trimming removed 1 base at V and 2 bases at J, with 12 bases between. Germline lookup yields CDR1 SGHRS and CDR2 YFSETQ. The CDR3 has 15 residues. Complete variable domain (other parts from reference TRBV5-1 and TRBJ1-1): KAGVTQTPRYLIKTRGQQVTLSCSPISGHRSVSWYQQTPGQGLQFLFEYFSETQRNKGNFPGRFSGRQFSNSRSEMNVSTLELGDSALYLCASSLIGRSNTEAFFGQGTRLTVV.

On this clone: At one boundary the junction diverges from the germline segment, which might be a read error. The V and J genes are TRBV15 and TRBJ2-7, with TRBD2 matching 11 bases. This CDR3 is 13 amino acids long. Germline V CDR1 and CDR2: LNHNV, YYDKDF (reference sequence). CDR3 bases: TGTGCCACCAGCGTCCCTACTAGCGGGGGCGAATTCTTC. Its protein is CATSVPTSGGEFF.

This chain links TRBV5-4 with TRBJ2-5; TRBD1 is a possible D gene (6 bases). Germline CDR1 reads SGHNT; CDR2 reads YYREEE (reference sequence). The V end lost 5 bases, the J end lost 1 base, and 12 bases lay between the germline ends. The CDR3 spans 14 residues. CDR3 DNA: TGTGCCAGCAGTTTACAGGGTGCCCAAGAGACCCAGTACTTC. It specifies CASSLQGAQETQYF.

CDR3 sequence: CASSLPGQGATGELFF. The CDR3 region has the DNA TGTGCCAGCAGCCTGCCCGGACAGGGGGCCACCGGGGAGCTGTTTTTT. The chain couples TRBV5-4 to TRBJ2-2, with 11 bases aligning to TRBD1. CDR1 and CDR2 from the germline V gene are SGHNT and YYREEE (reference sequence). After removal of 4 bases from V and 4 bases from J, the junction contained 6 bases not matched to a gene. CDR3 size: 16 residues.

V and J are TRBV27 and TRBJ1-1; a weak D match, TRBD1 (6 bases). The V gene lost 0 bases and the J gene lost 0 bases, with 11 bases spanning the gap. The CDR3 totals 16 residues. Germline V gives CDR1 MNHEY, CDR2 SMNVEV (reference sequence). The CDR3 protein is CASSLSLGQLNTEAFF. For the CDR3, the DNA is TGTGCCAGCAGTTTATCCCTCGGACAGCTGAACACTGAAGCTTTCTTT.

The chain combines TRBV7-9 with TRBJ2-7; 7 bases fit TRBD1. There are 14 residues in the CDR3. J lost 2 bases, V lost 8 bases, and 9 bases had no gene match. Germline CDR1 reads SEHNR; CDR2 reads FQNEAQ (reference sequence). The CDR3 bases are TGTGCCAGCTCCCGACAGGGAGCGACCTACGAGCAGTACTTC. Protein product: CASSRQGATYEQYF.

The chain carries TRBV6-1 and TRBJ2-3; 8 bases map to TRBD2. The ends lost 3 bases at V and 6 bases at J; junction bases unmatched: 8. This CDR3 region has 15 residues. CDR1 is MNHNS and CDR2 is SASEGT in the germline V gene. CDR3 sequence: CASSDGRAWVDTQYF. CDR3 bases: TGTGCCAGCAGTGACGGGAGGGCCTGGGTGGATACGCAGTATTTT.

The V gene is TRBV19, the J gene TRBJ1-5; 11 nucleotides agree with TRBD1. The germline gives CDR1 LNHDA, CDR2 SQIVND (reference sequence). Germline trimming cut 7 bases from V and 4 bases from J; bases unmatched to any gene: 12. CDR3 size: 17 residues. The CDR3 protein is CASTQPTGTGGNQPQHF. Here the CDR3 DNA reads TGTGCCAGTACCCAACCTACCGGGACAGGGGGGAATCAGCCCCAGCATTTT.

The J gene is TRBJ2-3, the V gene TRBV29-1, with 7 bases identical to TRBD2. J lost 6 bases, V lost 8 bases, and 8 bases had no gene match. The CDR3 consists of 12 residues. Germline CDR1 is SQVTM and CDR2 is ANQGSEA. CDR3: CSLGGAGDTQYF. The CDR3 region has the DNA TGCAGCCTGGGAGGGGCGGGGGATACGCAGTATTTT.

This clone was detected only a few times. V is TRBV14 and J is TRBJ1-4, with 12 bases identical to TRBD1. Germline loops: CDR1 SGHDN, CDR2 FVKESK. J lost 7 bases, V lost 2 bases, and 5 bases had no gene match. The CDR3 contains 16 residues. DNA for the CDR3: TGTGCCAGCAGCCAAATGGGACAGGGGGCGACTGAAAAACTGTTTTTT. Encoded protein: CASSQMGQGATEKLFF.

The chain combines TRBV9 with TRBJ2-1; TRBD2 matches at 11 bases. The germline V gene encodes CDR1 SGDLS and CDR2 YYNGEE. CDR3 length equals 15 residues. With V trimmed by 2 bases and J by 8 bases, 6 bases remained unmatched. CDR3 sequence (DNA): TGTGCCAGCAGCGTTAGCGGGAGGGATAGGGATGAGCAGTTCTTC. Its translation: CASSVSGRDRDEQFF.

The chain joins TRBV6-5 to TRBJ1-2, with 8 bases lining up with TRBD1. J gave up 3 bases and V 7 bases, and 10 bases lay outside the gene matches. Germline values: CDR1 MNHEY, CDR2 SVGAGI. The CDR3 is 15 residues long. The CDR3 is CASTMSGGADYGYTF. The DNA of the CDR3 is TGTGCCAGCACTATGTCAGGGGGCGCAGACTATGGCTACACCTTC.

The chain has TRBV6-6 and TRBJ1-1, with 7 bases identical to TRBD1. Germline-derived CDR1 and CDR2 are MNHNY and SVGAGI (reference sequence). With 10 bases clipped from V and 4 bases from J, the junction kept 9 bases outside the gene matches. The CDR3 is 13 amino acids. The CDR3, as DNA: TGTGCCATTCTCAACAGGGGAGGCACTGAAGCTTTCTTT. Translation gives CAILNRGGTEAFF.